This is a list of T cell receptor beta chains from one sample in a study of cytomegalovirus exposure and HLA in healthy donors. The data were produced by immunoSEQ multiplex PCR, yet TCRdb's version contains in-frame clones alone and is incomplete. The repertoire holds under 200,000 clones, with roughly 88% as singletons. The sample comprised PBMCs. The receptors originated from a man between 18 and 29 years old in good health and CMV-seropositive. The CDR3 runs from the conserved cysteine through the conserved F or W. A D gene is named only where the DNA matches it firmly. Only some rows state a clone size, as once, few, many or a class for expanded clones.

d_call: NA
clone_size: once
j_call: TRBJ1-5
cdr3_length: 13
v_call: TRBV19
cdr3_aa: CASSLTGGQPQHF
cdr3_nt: TGTGCCAGTAGCCTTACAGGCGGTCAGCCCCAGCATTTT

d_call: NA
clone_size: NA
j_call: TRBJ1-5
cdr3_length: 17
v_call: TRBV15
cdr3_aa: CATSAMPFGQINQPQHF
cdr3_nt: TGTGCCACCAGCGCAATGCCGTTTGGACAGATCAATCAGCCCCAGCATTTT

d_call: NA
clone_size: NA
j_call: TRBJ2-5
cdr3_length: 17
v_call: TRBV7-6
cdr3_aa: CASTPFAGQKGQETQYF
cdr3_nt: TGTGCCAGCACACCCTTCGCGGGACAGAAGGGGCAAGAGACCCAGTACTTC

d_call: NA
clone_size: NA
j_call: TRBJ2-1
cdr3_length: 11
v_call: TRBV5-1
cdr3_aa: CASKQATEQFF
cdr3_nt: TGCGCCAGCAAGCAGGCGACTGAGCAGTTCTTC

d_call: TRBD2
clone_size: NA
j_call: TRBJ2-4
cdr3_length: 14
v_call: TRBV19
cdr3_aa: CASRASGGKNIQYF
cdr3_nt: TGTGCCAGTAGGGCTAGCGGGGGGAAAAACATTCAGTACTTC

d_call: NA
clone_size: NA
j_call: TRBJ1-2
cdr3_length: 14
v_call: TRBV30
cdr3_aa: CAWSGLLPNYGYTF
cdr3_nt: TGTGCCTGGAGTGGACTGCTTCCAAACTATGGCTACACCTTC

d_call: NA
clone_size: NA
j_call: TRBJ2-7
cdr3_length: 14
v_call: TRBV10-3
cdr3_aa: CAISGAESNYEQYF
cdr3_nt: TGTGCCATCAGTGGGGCAGAGTCTAACTACGAGCAGTACTTC

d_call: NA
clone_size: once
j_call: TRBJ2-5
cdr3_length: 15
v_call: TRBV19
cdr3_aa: CASTLGGGPAETQYF
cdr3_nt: TGTGCCAGTACCCTGGGGGGGGGCCCGGCGGAGACCCAGTACTTC

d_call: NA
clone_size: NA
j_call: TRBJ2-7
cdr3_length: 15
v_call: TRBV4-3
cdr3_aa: CASSQVLGDYYEQYF
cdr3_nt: TGCGCCAGCAGCCAAGTTTTAGGGGATTATTACGAGCAGTACTTC

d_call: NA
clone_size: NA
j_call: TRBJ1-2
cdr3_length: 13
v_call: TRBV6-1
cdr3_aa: CASAVSGFAGYTF
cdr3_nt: TGTGCCAGCGCGGTTTCGGGGTTCGCTGGCTACACCTTC